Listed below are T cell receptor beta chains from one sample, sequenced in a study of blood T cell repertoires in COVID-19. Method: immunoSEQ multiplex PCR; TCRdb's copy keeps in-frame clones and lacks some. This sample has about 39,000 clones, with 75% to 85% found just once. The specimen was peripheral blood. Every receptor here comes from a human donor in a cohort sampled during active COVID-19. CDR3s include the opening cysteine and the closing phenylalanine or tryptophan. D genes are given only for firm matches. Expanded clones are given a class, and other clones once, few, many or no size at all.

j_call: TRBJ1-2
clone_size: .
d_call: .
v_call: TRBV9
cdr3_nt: TGTGCCAGCAGCCTTCAGGGAAGCTATGGCTACACCTTC
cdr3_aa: CASSLQGSYGYTF

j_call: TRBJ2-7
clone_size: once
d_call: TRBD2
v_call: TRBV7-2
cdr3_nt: TGTGCCAGCAGTTCGACTAGCGGGAGGGAGGGCGAGCAGTACTTC
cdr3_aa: CASSSTSGREGEQYF

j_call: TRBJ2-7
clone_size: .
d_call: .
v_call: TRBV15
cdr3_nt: TGTGCCACCAGCCTGAGAGACAGACGCTACGAGCAGTACTTC
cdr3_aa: CATSLRDRRYEQYF

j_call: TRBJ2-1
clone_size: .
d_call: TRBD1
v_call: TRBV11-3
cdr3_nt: TGTGCCAGCAGCACCCGACAGGGGTTACCCCACAATGAGCAGTTCTTC
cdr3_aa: CASSTRQGLPHNEQFF

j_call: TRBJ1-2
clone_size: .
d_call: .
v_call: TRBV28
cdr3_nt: TGTGCCAGCAGTTTTTTCTACCAGGCCCAACACTATGGCTACACCTTC
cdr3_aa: CASSFFYQAQHYGYTF

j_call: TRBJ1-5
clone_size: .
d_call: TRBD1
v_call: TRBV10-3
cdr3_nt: TGTGCCATCCGCCCGGGGGGGACAGGCAATCAGCCCCAGCATTTT
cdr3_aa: CAIRPGGTGNQPQHF

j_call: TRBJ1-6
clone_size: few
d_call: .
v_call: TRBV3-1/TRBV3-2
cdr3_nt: TGTGCCAGCAGCCCGGTCGGGGGATCGGGATCACCCCTCCACTTT
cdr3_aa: CASSPVGGSGSPLHF

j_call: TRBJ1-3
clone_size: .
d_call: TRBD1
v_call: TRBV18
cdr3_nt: TGTGCCAGCTCACCCGACAGGGGGTCACACACCATATATTTT
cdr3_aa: CASSPDRGSHTIYF

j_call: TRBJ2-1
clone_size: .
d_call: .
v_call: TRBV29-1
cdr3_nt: TGCAGCGTTGAACAGACTCCGAGGGTTGAGCAGTTCTTC
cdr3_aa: CSVEQTPRVEQFF

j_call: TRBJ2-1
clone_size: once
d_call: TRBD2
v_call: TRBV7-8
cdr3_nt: TGTGCCAGCAGCCGGACCGGGACTAGCGGGGGAGAGCAGTTCTTC
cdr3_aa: CASSRTGTSGGEQFF

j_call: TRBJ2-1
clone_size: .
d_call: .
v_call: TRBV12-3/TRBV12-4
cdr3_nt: TGTGCCAGCAGTTTAGACCCAGGTTTTCGGCAGTTCTTC
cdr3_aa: CASSLDPGFRQFF

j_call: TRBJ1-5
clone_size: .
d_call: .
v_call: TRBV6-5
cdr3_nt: TGTGCCAGCAGTTACTCGAGTGCCAGGGGCGATCAGCCCCAGCATTTT
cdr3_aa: CASSYSSARGDQPQHF

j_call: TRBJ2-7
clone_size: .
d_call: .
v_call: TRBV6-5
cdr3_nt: TGTGCCAGCAGTTACTCGAGACGCCAAAACAGCTACGAGCAGTACTTC
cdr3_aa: CASSYSRRQNSYEQYF

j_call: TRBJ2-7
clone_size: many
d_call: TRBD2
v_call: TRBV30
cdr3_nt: TGTGCCTGGAAGGTCGGACTAGGAACAGGCGAGCAGTACTTC
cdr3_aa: CAWKVGLGTGEQYF

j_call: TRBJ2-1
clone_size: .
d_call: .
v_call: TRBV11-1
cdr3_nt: TGTGCCAGCAGCTTAGCCCGGTACAATGAGCAGTTCTTC
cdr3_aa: CASSLARYNEQFF

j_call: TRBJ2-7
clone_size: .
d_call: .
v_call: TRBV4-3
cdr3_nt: TGCGCCAGCAGCCAAGGGGTAGCGCTACACTCCTACGAGCAGTACTTC
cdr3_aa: CASSQGVALHSYEQYF

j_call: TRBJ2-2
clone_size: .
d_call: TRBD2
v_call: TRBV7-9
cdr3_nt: TGTGCCAGCAGCGTACCGCTCGTACTAGCGGGGGAAGTTACCGGGGAGCTGTTTTTT
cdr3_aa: CASSVPLVLAGEVTGELFF

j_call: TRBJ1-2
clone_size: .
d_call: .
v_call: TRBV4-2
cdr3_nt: TGTGCCAGCAGCCAAGATACTGGGGACAATCTCGGCTACACCTTC
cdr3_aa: CASSQDTGDNLGYTF

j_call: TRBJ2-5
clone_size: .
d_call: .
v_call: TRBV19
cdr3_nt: TGTGCCAGTAGTGGGGGACTGAATAATCAAGAGACCCAGTACTTC
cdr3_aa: CASSGGLNNQETQYF

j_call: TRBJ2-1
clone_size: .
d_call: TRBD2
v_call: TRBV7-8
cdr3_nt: TGTGCCAGCAGCTTAGCGCCAAGCGGGAGGAGCAATGAGCAGTTCTTC
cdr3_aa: CASSLAPSGRSNEQFF

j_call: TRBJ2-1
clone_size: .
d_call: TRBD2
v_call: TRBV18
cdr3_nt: TGTGCCAGCTCACCACTCGGACTAGCGGACAATGAGCAGTTCTTC
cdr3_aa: CASSPLGLADNEQFF

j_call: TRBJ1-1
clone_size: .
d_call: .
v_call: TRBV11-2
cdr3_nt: TGTGCCAGCAGTTCACAGGCCCTGAACACTGAAGCTTTCTTT
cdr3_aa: CASSSQALNTEAFF

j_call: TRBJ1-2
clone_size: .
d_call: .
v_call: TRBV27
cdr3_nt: TGTGCCGCAGGGGTCCCAATGATAAACTATGGCTACACCTTC
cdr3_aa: CAAGVPMINYGYTF

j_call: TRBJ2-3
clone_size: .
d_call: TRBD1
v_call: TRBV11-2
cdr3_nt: TGTGCCAGCAGCGCCCGCGTCAGGGGGCTATTTGCAGATACGCAGTATTTT
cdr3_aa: CASSARVRGLFADTQYF

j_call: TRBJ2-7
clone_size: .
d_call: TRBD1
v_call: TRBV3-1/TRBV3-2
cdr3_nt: TGTGCCAGCAGCCGCGGACAGGATGTCTACGAGCAGTACTTC
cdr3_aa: CASSRGQDVYEQYF

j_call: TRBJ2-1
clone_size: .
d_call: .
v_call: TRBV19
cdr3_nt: TGTGCCAGTAGCCCCACTTGGGACAGTAAGGGGGGGTTCTTC
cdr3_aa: CASSPTWDSKGGFF

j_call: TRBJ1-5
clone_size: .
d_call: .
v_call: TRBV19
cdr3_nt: TGTGCCAGCTCGCCGGGGGTCGAGCAGCCCCAGCATTTT
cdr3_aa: CASSPGVEQPQHF

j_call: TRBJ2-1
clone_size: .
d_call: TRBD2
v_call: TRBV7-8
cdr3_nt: TGTGCCAGCAGCTTCGGGACTAGCGGGAGTTACCGGCGTGAGGAGCAGTTCTTC
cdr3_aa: CASSFGTSGSYRREEQFF

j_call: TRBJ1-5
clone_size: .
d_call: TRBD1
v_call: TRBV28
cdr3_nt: TGTGCCAGCAGTTCCGCCAGCGGACAGGCCGGTAATCAGCCCCAGCATTTT
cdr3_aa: CASSSASGQAGNQPQHF

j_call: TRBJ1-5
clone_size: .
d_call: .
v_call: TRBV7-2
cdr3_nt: TGTGCCAGCAGCTTAGCCGCTGGGGGGAATCAGCCCCAGCATTTT
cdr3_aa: CASSLAAGGNQPQHF

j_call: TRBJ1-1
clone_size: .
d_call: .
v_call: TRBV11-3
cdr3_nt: TGTGCCAGCAGCTCGACAGGGAACACTGAAGCTTTCTTT
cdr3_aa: CASSSTGNTEAFF

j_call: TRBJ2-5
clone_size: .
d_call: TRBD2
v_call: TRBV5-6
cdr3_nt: TGTGCCAGCAGCCGTCGGGTACTAGCGGGATTGGAGACCCAGTACTTC
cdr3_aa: CASSRRVLAGLETQYF

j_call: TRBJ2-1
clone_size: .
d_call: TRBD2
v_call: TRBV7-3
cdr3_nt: TGTGCCAGCAGCTCGACTAGCAACAATGAGCAGTTCTTC
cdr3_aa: CASSSTSNNEQFF

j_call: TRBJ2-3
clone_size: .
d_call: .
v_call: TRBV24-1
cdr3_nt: TGTGCCACCAGTGGAGGCTCGGACTTAGATACGCAGTATTTT
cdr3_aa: CATSGGSDLDTQYF

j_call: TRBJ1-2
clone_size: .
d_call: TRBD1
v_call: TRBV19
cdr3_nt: TGTGCCAGTAGTATCGGACAGGTTCAGAACTATGGCTACACCTTC
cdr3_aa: CASSIGQVQNYGYTF

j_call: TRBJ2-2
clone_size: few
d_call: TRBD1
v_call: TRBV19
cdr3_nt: TGTGCCAGTAAAGGGGGCCCCGGGGAGCTGTTTTTT
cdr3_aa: CASKGGPGELFF

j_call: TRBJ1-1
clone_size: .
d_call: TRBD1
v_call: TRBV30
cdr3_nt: TGTGCCTGGAGTGTAACGACAGGGGCTGAAGCTTTCTTT
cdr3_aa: CAWSVTTGAEAFF

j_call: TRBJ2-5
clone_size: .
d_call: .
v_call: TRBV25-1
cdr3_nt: TGTGCCAGCAGTCCAGGAGGGCAGGAGACCCAGTACTTC
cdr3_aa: CASSPGGQETQYF

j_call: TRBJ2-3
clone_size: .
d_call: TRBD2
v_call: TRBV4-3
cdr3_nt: TGCGCCAGCAGCCTAAGCGGGAGTTCCACAGATACGCAGTATTTT
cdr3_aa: CASSLSGSSTDTQYF

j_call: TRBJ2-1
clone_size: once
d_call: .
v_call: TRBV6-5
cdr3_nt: TGTGCCAGCACCTTAACCAGGGGCTCCTACAATGAGCAGTTCTTC
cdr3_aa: CASTLTRGSYNEQFF

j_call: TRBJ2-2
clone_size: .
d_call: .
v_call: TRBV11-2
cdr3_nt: TGTGCCAGCAGCTTAGAACTAGTTGCCGGGGAGCTGTTTTTT
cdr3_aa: CASSLELVAGELFF

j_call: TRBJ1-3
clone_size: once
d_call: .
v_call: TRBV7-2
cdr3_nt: TGTGCCAGCAGCTCGAGCTCTGGAAACACCATATATTTT
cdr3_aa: CASSSSSGNTIYF

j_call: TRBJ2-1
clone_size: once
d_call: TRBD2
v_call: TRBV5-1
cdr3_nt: TGCGCCAGCAGCAAGGGACTAGCCGGTGAGCAGTTCTTC
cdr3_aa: CASSKGLAGEQFF

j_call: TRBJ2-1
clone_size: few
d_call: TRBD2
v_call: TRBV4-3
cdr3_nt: TGCGCCAGCAGCCAGCTTTACGGGAGCGGGGGAAATGAGCAGTTCTTC
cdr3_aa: CASSQLYGSGGNEQFF

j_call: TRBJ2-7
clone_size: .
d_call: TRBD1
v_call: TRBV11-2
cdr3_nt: TGTGCCAGCAGCTCCCTCAGGGACAGGGTCTACGAGCAGTACTTC
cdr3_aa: CASSSLRDRVYEQYF

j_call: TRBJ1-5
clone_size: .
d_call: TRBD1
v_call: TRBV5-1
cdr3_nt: TGCGCCAGCCGACAGGGAGGTCAGCCCCAGCATTTT
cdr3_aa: CASRQGGQPQHF

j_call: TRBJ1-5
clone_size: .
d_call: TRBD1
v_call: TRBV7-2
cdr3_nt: TGTGCCAGCAGCTTAGAAGGGGGCGAGCCCCAGCATTTT
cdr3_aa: CASSLEGGEPQHF